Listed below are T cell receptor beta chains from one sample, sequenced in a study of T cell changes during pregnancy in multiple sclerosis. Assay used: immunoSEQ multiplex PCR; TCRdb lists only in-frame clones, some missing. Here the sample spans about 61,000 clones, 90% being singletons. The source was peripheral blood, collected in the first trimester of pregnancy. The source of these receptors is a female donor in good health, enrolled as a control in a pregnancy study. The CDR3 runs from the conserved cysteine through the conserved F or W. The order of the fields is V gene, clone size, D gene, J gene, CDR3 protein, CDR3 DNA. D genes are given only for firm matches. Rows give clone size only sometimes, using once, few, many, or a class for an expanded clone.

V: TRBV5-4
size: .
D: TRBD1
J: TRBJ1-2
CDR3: CASSRGTGEGGYTF
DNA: TGTGCCAGCAGCCGTGGCACAGGGGAAGGTGGCTACACCTTC

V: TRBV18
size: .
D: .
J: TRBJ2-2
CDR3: CASSQQGGTGELFF
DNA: TGTGCCAGCTCACAACAGGGTGGCACCGGGGAGCTGTTTTTT

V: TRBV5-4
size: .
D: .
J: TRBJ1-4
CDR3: CASSLRSGDNEKLFF
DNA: TGTGCCAGCAGCTTGAGGTCAGGGGATAATGAAAAACTGTTTTTT

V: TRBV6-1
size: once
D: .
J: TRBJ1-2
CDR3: CASSEGGGWGYTF
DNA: TGTGCCAGCAGTGAAGGGGGGGGCTGGGGCTACACCTTC

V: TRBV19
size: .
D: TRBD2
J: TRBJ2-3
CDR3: CASSSRSSGYASTDTQYF
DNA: TGTGCCAGTAGTTCCCGATCTAGCGGGTATGCTAGCACAGATACGCAGTATTTT

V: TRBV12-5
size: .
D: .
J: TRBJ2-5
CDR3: CASGRRGGQETQYF
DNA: TGTGCTAGTGGCCGTAGAGGGGGACAAGAGACCCAGTACTTC

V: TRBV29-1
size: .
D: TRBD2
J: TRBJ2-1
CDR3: CSAKKREHSYNEQFF
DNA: TGCAGCGCAAAAAAGCGGGAACACTCCTACAATGAGCAGTTCTTC

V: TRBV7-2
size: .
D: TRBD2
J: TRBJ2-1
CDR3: CASSPPGAGRGNEQFF
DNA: TGTGCCAGCAGCCCCCCCGGGGCAGGGAGGGGCAATGAGCAGTTCTTC

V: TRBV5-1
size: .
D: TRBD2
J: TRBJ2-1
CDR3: CASSPPTSGSSNEQFF
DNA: TGCGCCAGCAGCCCGCCGACTAGCGGGAGCTCGAATGAGCAGTTCTTC

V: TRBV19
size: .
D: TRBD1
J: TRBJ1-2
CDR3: CASRGQGSYGYTF
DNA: TGTGCCAGTAGAGGACAGGGAAGCTATGGCTACACCTTC

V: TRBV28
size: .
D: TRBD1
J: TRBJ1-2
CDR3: CACGDRAYGYTF
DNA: TGTGCCTGCGGGGACAGGGCCTATGGCTACACCTTC

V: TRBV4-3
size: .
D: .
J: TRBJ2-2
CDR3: CASSQSRDRLNTGELFF
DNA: TGCGCCAGCAGCCAAAGTCGGGATCGACTGAACACCGGGGAGCTGTTTTTT

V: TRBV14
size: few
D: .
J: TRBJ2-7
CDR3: CASSLSYEQYF
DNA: TGTGCCAGCAGTCTTTCCTACGAGCAGTACTTC

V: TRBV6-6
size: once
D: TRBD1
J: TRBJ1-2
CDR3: CASSFSQGAALYGYTF
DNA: TGTGCCAGCAGTTTTTCACAGGGGGCCGCTCTCTATGGCTACACCTTC

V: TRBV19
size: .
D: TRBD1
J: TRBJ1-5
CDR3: CASSSGTGFLEQPQHF
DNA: TGTGCCAGTAGTTCCGGGACAGGGTTTTTGGAACAGCCCCAGCATTTT

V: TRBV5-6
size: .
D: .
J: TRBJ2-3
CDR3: CASSPLGRNTDTQYF
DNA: TGTGCCAGCAGCCCCCTCGGCAGGAACACAGATACGCAGTATTTT

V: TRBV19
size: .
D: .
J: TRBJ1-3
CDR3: CASMGGDAGNTIYF
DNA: TGTGCCAGTATGGGGGGGGACGCTGGAAACACCATATATTTT

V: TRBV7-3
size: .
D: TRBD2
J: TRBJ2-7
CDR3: CASSPRGGSEEQYF
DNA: TGTGCCAGCAGCCCCCGCGGCGGGAGTGAGGAGCAGTACTTC

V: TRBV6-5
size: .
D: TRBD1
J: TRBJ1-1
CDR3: CASSWTGIMNTEAFF
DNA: TGTGCCAGCAGTTGGACAGGAATTATGAACACTGAAGCTTTCTTT

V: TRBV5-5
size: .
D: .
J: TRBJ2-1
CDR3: CASSTDGDEQFF
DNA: TGTGCCAGCAGCACAGACGGCGATGAGCAGTTCTTC

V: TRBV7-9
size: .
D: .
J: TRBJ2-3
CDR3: CAYLRGDTQYF
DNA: TGTGCCTATCTTCGGGGAGATACGCAGTATTTT

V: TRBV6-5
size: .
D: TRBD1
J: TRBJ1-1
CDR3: CASKQGEAFF
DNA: TGTGCCAGTAAACAGGGGGAAGCTTTCTTT

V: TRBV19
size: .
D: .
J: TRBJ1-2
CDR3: CASSIGAEGYTF
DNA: TGTGCCAGTAGTATAGGGGCTGAAGGCTACACCTTC

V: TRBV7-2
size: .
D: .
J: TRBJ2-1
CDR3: CASSLVEVSNEQFF
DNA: TGTGCCAGCAGCTTAGTTGAGGTGTCCAATGAGCAGTTCTTC

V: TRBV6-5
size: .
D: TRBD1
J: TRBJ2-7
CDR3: CASSSLDRAYEQYF
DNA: TGTGCCAGCAGCTCCCTGGACAGGGCCTACGAGCAGTACTTC

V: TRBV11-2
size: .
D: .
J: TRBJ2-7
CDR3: CASSFRPDYYEQYF
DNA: TGTGCCAGCAGCTTTAGGCCTGACTATTACGAGCAGTACTTC

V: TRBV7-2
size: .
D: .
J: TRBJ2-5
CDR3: CASSLAGGETQYF
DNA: TGTGCCAGCAGCTTAGCGGGGGGAGAGACCCAGTACTTC

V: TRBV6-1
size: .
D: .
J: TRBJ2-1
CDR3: CASTGGSSYNEQFF
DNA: TGTGCCAGCACTGGAGGGAGCTCCTACAATGAGCAGTTCTTC

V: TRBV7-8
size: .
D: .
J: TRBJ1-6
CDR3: CASSPLRSSYNSPLHF
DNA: TGTGCCAGCAGTCCGCTTCGGAGCTCCTATAATTCACCCCTCCACTTT

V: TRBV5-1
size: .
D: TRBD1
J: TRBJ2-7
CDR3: CASSSTGQGVVEQYF
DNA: TGCGCCAGCAGCTCTACGGGACAGGGTGTTGTCGAGCAGTACTTC

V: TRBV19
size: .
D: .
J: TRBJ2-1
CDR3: CASSTGRIYNEQFF
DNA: TGTGCCAGTAGTACCGGGAGAATTTACAATGAGCAGTTCTTC

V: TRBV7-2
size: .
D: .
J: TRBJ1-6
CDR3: CASSLATAYYNSPLHF
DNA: TGTGCCAGCAGCTTAGCGACAGCTTACTATAATTCACCCCTCCACTTT

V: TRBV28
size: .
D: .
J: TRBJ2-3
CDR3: CASVAASTDTQYF
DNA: TGTGCCAGCGTAGCGGCTAGCACAGATACGCAGTATTTT

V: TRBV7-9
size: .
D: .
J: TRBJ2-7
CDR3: CASSSQVGQGTTYEQYF
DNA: TGTGCCAGCAGCTCCCAGGTGGGGCAGGGGACAACCTACGAGCAGTACTTC

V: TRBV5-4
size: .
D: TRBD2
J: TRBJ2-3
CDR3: CASTRGAGGNPSTDTQYF
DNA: TGTGCCAGCACCCGGGGAGCGGGAGGGAACCCTAGCACAGATACGCAGTATTTT

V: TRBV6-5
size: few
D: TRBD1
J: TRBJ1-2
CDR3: CASSSPGQGGFGYTF
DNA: TGTGCCAGCAGTTCGCCGGGACAGGGGGGTTTTGGCTACACCTTC

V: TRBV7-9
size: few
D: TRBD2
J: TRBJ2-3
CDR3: CASSPGTSGDTQYF
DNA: TGTGCCAGCAGCCCCGGGACTAGCGGAGATACGCAGTATTTT

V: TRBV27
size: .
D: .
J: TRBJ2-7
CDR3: CASSRGRVYYEQYF
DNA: TGTGCCAGCAGTAGAGGCAGGGTTTATTACGAGCAGTACTTC

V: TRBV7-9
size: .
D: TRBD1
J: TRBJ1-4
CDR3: CASSLAEGTGENEKLFF
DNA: TGTGCCAGCAGCTTAGCGGAGGGGACAGGGGAGAATGAAAAACTGTTTTTT

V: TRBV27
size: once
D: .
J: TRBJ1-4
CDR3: CASSLFVGNFRHEKLFF
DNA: TGTGCCAGCAGTTTATTTGTCGGGAATTTTCGTCATGAAAAACTGTTTTTT

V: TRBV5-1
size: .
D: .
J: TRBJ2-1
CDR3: CASSLLGGYSYNEQFF
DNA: TGCGCCAGCAGCCTGCTTGGCGGGTACTCCTACAATGAGCAGTTCTTC

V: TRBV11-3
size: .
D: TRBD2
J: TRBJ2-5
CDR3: CASSLTSGIPVDTQYF
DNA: TGTGCCAGCAGTTTGACTAGCGGGATCCCCGTTGACACCCAGTACTTC

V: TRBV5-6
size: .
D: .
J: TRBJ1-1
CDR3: CASSADMNTEAFF
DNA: TGTGCCAGCAGCGCGGACATGAACACTGAAGCTTTCTTT

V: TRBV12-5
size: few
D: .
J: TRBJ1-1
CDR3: CASGLGVLGTEAFF
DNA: TGTGCTAGTGGTTTGGGAGTTCTTGGCACTGAAGCTTTCTTT

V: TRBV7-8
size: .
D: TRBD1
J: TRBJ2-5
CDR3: CASSHRTGEVETQYF
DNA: TGTGCCAGCAGCCACCGGACAGGGGAGGTTGAGACCCAGTACTTC

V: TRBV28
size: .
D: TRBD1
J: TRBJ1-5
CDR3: CASRWGTVKNQPQHF
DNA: TGTGCCAGCAGATGGGGGACAGTAAAAAATCAGCCCCAGCATTTT

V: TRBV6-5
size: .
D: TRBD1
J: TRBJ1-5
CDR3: CASRDQQGSNQPQHF
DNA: TGTGCCAGCAGGGACCAACAGGGGAGCAATCAGCCCCAGCATTTT

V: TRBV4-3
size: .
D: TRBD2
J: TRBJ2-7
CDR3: CASSQERAGGPGEQYF
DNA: TGCGCCAGCAGCCAAGAAAGAGCGGGAGGGCCGGGCGAGCAGTACTTC

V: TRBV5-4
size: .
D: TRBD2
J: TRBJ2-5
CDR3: CASSSSGSQETQYF
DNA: TGTGCCAGCAGCTCTAGCGGGAGTCAAGAGACCCAGTACTTC

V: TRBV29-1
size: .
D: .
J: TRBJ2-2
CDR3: CSVFGETNTGELFF
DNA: TGCAGCGTTTTCGGGGAGACGAACACCGGGGAGCTGTTTTTT

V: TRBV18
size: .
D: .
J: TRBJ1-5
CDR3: CASSPRFIDYSNQPQHF
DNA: TGTGCCAGCTCACCAAGGTTCATAGACTATAGCAATCAGCCCCAGCATTTT

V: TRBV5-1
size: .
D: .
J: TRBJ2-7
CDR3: CASSPRDKFEQYF
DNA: TGCGCCAGCAGCCCAAGGGACAAATTCGAGCAGTACTTC

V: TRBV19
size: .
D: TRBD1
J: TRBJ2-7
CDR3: CASRDRVSSYEQYF
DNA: TGTGCCAGTAGAGACAGGGTGAGCTCCTACGAGCAGTACTTC

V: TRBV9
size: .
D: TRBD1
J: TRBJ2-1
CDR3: CASTLRTGRLLKNEQFF
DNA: TGTGCCAGCACCCTCAGGACAGGGAGGCTTTTGAAAAATGAGCAGTTCTTC

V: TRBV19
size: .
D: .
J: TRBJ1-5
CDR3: CPRRANNQPQHF
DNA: TGTCCCCGCAGGGCTAACAATCAGCCCCAGCATTTT